The 11 T cell receptor beta chains below all came from one sample that was sequenced in a study of T cells in women clearing cervical HPV infection. TCRdb's table, derived via immunoSEQ multiplex PCR, lists solely in-frame clones and lacks some. Recorded here are over 15,000 clones; the top ten clones represent about 6.8%. The sequenced material came from blood buffy coat. These receptors originate from a woman between 18 and 70 years old with a cervical HPV16 infection that either progressed to CIN3+ or cleared (not recorded which).

Comment on this clone: The read is 3 residues too short to cover the CDR3 end, so that end is filled in from the germline J gene. This rearrangement joins TRBV11-2 to TRBJ2-3; D ambiguous. CDR1 and CDR2 from the germline V gene are SGHAT and FQNNGV. V shed 4 bases and J shed 2 bases, with 13 bases lying between them. The CDR3 sequence is 15 residues long. CDR3 protein: CASSSIGGNTDTQYF. The part of the CDR3 DNA that was read is TGTGCCAGCAGCTCCATAGGCGGCAACACAGATACG.

Regarding this clone: The read halts 3 residues ahead of the CDR3 end, with the missing end drawn from the germline J gene. This rearrangement joins TRBV5-1 to TRBJ2-7; D perhaps matches TRBD1 (7 bases). Germline assignment: CDR1 SGHRS and CDR2 YFSETQ. The CDR3 sequence is 16 residues long. With 4 bases removed from V and 5 bases from J, the gap between germline ends came to 22 bases. The part of the CDR3 DNA that was read is TGCGCCAGCAGCAAGATACCGGGGCAGGGGGGCCACGAG. The encoded protein is CASSKIPGQGGHE. The whole CDR3 protein reads CASSKIPGQGGHEQYF.

A note on this clone: Sequence at one end of the junction differs from germline and may be a read error. The read gets to within 3 residues of the CDR3 end, and the germline J gene fills in the rest. Other DNA sequences within the sample encode an identical CDR3. This chain connects TRBV5-1 to TRBJ2-3; D is undetermined. The germline gives CDR1 SGHRS, CDR2 YFSETQ. The CDR3 extends over 17 amino acids. The part of the CDR3 DNA that was read is TGCGCTAGCAGCTTGTTTGGTGAGGTCCTGGGCACAGATACG. It yields the protein CASSLFGEVLGTDT. The full CDR3 protein is CASSLFGEVLGTDTQYF. Supplemented by reference TRBV5-1 and TRBJ2-3, the full variable domain reads KAGVTQTPRYLIKTRGQQVTLSCSPISGHRSVSWYQQTPGQGLQFLFEYFSETQRNKGNFPGRFSGRQFSNSRSEMNVSTLELGDSALYLCASSLFGEVLGTDTQYFGPGTRLTVL.

With regard to this clone: The DNA ends 3 residues before the CDR3 does, and the rest of the CDR3 is filled in from the germline J gene. The chain links TRBV7-9 to TRBJ1-1; TRBD1 matches 8 bases. From germline, CDR1 is SEHNR and CDR2 FQNEAQ (reference sequence). The CDR3 sequence is 12 residues long. CDR3 region: CASSLGTGEAFF. The sequenced part of the CDR3 DNA is TGTGCCAGCAGCTTAGGGACAGGGGAA.

To note about this clone: The CDR3 end falls 3 residues outside the read, so it is completed with the germline J gene. The chain has TRBV10-3 and TRBJ2-1; D perhaps matches TRBD2 (7 bases). This CDR3 has 16 residues. The ends were cut back, 5 bases at V and 7 bases at J, with 21 bases in the middle. Germline CDR1 ENHRY, CDR2 SYGVKD. The CDR3 bases that were read are TGTGCCATCAGTAGAAAGGGGGGGCGGGATGGAAATGAG. Residues: CAISRKGGRDGNE. In full, the CDR3 is CAISRKGGRDGNEQFF.

In regard to this clone: With the read ending 3 residues before the CDR3 end, the germline J gene is used to fill in that end. The V gene is TRBV19, the J gene TRBJ1-5; TRBD1 is a possible D gene (6 bases). The CDR3 covers 15 residues. Germline loops: CDR1 LNHDA, CDR2 SQIVND (reference sequence). The V gene lost 2 bases and the J gene lost 5 bases, with 13 bases spanning the gap. The CDR3 is CASSIMRQGHQPQHF. Incomplete CDR3 DNA: TGTGCCAGTAGTATAATGAGGCAGGGGCATCAGCCC.

As to this clone: The read ends 3 residues shy of where the CDR3 ends; the end is completed using the germline J gene. The J gene is TRBJ1-5, the V gene TRBV14; D remains unclear. Trimming took off 5 bases at V and 4 bases at J, with 12 bases between the two ends. Germline values: CDR1 SGHDN, CDR2 FVKESK. The CDR3 is 14 amino acids. Incomplete CDR3 DNA: TGTGCCAGCAGCAGCACCAGCGAGAATCAGCCC. The encoded protein is CASSSTSENQP. The full-length CDR3 reads as CASSSTSENQPQHF.

Of note for this clone: Sequencing ends 3 residues short of the CDR3 end; the germline J gene provides the rest. The chain has TRBV30 and TRBJ1-4; D unresolved. The CDR3 totals 12 residues. V was shortened by 5 bases and J by 3 bases, with 7 bases between the two germline ends. Germline-derived CDR1 and CDR2 are GTSNPN and SVGIG (reference sequence). The CDR3 reads CAWDTSNEKLFF. The sequenced part of the CDR3 DNA is TGTGCCTGGGACACTTCTAATGAAAAA.

Comments on this clone: The read stops 3 residues short of the end of the CDR3; the missing end is completed from the germline J gene. The J gene is TRBJ1-1, the V gene TRBV4-1, with 9 bases fitting TRBD1. V shed 5 bases and J 4 bases; nucleotides not matched to a gene: 8. The CDR3 spans 15 residues. CDR1 and CDR2 (germline): MGHRA, YSYEKL. The CDR3 bases that were read are TGCGCCAGCAGCAAGGGGACAGGGCAGGGCACTGAA. Residues: CASSKGTGQGTE. The whole CDR3 sequence reads CASSKGTGQGTEAFF.

As regards this clone: The read ends 3 residues shy of where the CDR3 ends; the end is completed using the germline J gene. The chain combines TRBV5-6 with TRBJ1-1, with TRBD1 as a possible D gene (6 bases). Germline V gives CDR1 SGHDT, CDR2 YYEEEE. With 4 bases removed from V and 6 bases from J, the gap between germline ends came to 13 bases. The CDR3 has 13 residues. The CDR3 sequence is CASSRGQYAEAFF. The CDR3 DNA, read in part, is TGTGCCAGCAGCCGCGGACAGTACGCTGAA.

As to this clone: The CDR3 end falls 3 residues outside the read, so it is completed with the germline J gene. V gene TRBV20-1 combines with J gene TRBJ2-2; 10 bases match TRBD1. CDR1 is DFQATT, CDR2 SNEGSKA, per germline (reference sequence). After removal of 6 bases from V and 2 bases from J, the junction contained 3 bases not matched to a gene. The CDR3 spans 14 residues. The CDR3 bases that were read are TGCAGTGCCCGACAGGGGGCAAACACCGGGGAG. This encodes CSARQGANTGE. The CDR3 in full is CSARQGANTGELFF.